This TCR beta chain was observed in a study of T-cell memory formation after mild COVID-19. At the level of the study: TCR clusters mostly belonged to single donors. Regarding the study as a whole: Specificity for SARS-CoV-2 was not confirmed among the second-wave clones peaking on day 37. Clones shrinking from day 15 to 85 showed even CD4/CD8 mixes; later expanders tilted CD4+.

Trimming shortened V by 0 bases and J by 5 bases, and 17 bases separated the two germline ends. The CDR3 length is 16 residues. Germline V gene data show CDR1 as DFQATT and CDR2 as SNEGSKA (reference sequence). One entry per CDR3 protein, called by TCRdb with MiXCR from the 5' RACE reads. The data show around 200,000 distinct CDR3 sequences, approximately 18% seen once. With respect to this clonotype: Its antigen is not known.

The source of this sequence is a young man who had mild COVID-19 (a few samples of this study predate the infection). Cell type and time point are not known. Sequenced sample: PBMCs or a T cell subset sorted from them (not recorded which). The chain combines TRBV20-1 with TRBJ1-5; possibly TRBD1 for D (5 bases). CDR3 nucleotide sequence: TGCAGTGCTAGAGATAATACCCCCGGGGGTGATCAGCCCCAGCATTTT. It encodes CSARDNTPGGDQPQHF.